The clone carrying this TCR beta chain has a handful of counts. Its cognate antigen is unknown. CDR1 is MNHEY and CDR2 is SVGEGT in the germline V gene. The CDR3 runs to 20 residues. With V trimmed by 0 bases and J by 4 bases, 11 bases remained unmatched. Unique molecular identifiers were used to barcode this TCRbeta library. TCRdb re-analysed the PCR reads in MiXCR, keeping a single row per CDR3 protein. The sample has some 300,000 distinct CDR3 sequences, 10% seen once. The data belong to a study of T-cell reconstitution after alpha-beta-depleted transplantation in children. Study-wide results and caveats: Reports say that about two months after transplant, the alpha-beta T cells came out of several hundred graft clones that had expanded.

The TCR originated in a boy under two years old with acute myeloid leukemia, due to receive a stem cell transplant. V usage is TRBV6-2 or TRBV6-3 and J usage is TRBJ2-1; 14 nucleotides align to TRBD2. The sequencing used PBMCs, collected before TCRalphabeta/CD19-depleted stem cell transplant. The CDR3 protein is CASSYSTQGLAGVGYNEQFF. The DNA of the CDR3 is TGTGCCAGCAGTTACTCGACTCAGGGACTAGCGGGAGTTGGTTACAATGAGCAGTTCTTC.